This T cell receptor (beta chain) was obtained from a study of blood T cell repertoires in COVID-19. Study-wide background: COVID-19 samples from acute and convalescent phases originated in the United States, Italy and Spain.

The CDR3 covers 14 residues. The V end lost 4 bases, the J end lost 5 bases, and 16 bases lay between the germline ends. CDR1 is SGHNT, CDR2 YYREEE, per germline (reference sequence). This clone was counted only a few times. As originally analysed: Estimates of nucleated cell counts were drawn from the amplification of reference gene primers. The method was immunoSEQ multiplex PCR; TCRdb's version includes in-frame clones alone and lacks a portion of them. V, J and clone size reflect that table, while D and trimming were determined from the DNA. The table lists around 78,000 clones, 82% of them singletons.

The chain joins TRBV5-4 to TRBJ2-7; perhaps TRBD1 as D (6 bases). This receptor was identified in a human donor in a cohort sampled during active COVID-19. The source material was peripheral blood. The CDR3 loop is CASSLGQWPDEQYF. The CDR3 DNA reads as TGTGCCAGCAGCCTAGGACAGTGGCCAGACGAGCAGTACTTC.